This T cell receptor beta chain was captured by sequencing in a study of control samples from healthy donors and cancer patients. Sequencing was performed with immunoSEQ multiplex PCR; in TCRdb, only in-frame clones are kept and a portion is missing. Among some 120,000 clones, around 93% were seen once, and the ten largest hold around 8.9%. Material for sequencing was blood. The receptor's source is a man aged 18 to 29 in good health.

Here the CDR3 reads CASSYQGGEAFF. CDR3 coding DNA: TGTGCCAGCAGTTACCAGGGCGGTGAAGCTTTCTTT. This chain connects TRBV6-5 to TRBJ1-1; tentative D call: TRBD1 (5 bases). Trimming cost V 2 bases and J 7 bases, with 8 bases left between them. The germline V gene encodes CDR1 MNHEY and CDR2 SVGAGI. The CDR3 consists of 12 residues.